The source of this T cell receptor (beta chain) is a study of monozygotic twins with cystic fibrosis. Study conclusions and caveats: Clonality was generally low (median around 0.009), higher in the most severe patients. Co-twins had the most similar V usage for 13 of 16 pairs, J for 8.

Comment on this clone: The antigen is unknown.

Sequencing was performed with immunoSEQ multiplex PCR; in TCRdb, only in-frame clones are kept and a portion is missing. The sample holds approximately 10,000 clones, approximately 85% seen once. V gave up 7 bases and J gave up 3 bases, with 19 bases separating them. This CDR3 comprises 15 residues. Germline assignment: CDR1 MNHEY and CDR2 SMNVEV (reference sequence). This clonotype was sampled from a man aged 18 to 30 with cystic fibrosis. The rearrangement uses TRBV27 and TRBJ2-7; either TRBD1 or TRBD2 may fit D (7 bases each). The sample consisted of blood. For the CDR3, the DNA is TGTGCCAGCACAGAAGGGGGCGCGGGGGTCTACGAGCAGTACTTC. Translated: CASTEGGAGVYEQYF.